The 10 T cell receptor beta chains listed next were all sequenced from one sample in a study of blood T cell repertoires in COVID-19. Clones were sequenced by immunoSEQ multiplex PCR, and TCRdb holds only the in-frame ones, with some missing. There are approximately 270,000 clones in the sample; roughly 87% occur only once, and 3% lies in the top ten. The source material was peripheral blood. The receptors here all came from a man aged 18 to 30 with active or convalescent COVID-19.

The chain links TRBV5-6 to TRBJ2-1; 12 positions match TRBD2. The germline V gene encodes CDR1 SGHDT and CDR2 YYEEEE. The CDR3 has 15 amino acids. Trimming took 0 bases from V and 9 from J; bases not matched to a gene: 4. Here the CDR3 reads CASSLGLAGGTEQFF. The CDR3 DNA follows: TGTGCCAGCAGCTTGGGGCTAGCGGGGGGGACTGAGCAGTTCTTC.

The gene calls are TRBV12-3 or TRBV12-4 and TRBJ1-2, with a possible D match to TRBD1 (6 bases). The CDR3 length is 12 residues. The V end was cut by 4 bases, the J end by 5 bases, with 8 bases between. CDR3 nucleotide sequence: TGTGCCAGCAGTTCAGGGGAGTATGGCTACACCTTC. This codes for CASSSGEYGYTF.

The chain couples TRBV4-1 to TRBJ2-4; maybe TRBD2 (7 bases). Germline V gene data show CDR1 as MGHRA and CDR2 as YSYEKL. Trimming took off 4 bases at V and 2 bases at J, with 12 bases between the two ends. The CDR3 covers 15 residues. The CDR3 DNA reads TGCGCCAGCAGCCTGGGGGGGACATCCAAAAACATTCAGTACTTC. This codes for CASSLGGTSKNIQYF.

The rearrangement uses TRBV5-1 and TRBJ2-7, with 10 nucleotides matching TRBD1. The ends lost 2 bases at V and 3 bases at J; junction bases unmatched: 17. Germline CDR1 reads SGHRS; CDR2 reads YFSETQ. This CDR3 has 19 residues. The CDR3 loop is CASSFFNPGQGSYGYEQYF. The DNA for the CDR3 is TGCGCCAGCAGCTTTTTCAACCCGGGACAGGGGTCATACGGCTACGAGCAGTACTTC. The complete variable domain, with remaining parts taken from reference TRBV5-1 and TRBJ2-7, reads KAGVTQTPRYLIKTRGQQVTLSCSPISGHRSVSWYQQTPGQGLQFLFEYFSETQRNKGNFPGRFSGRQFSNSRSEMNVSTLELGDSALYLCASSFFNPGQGSYGYEQYFGPGTRLTVT.

This chain joins TRBV6-6 and TRBJ1-5, with TRBD1 as a possible D gene (6 bases). This CDR3 spans 15 amino acids. CDR1 and CDR2 (germline): MNHNY, SVGAGI (reference sequence). V lost 7 bases and J 2 bases, leaving 15 bases between the germline ends. The CDR3: CASTPPGAGNQPQHF. The CDR3 DNA reads as TGTGCCAGCACCCCCCCAGGGGCGGGCAATCAGCCCCAGCATTTT.

This chain links TRBV10-2 with TRBJ2-7; TRBD2 matches 10 bases. Germline CDR1 and CDR2: WSHSY and SAAADI. V shed 6 bases and J 0 bases; nucleotides not matched to a gene: 5. The CDR3 has 15 residues. The CDR3 DNA follows: TGCGCCAGCAGGGCTAGCGGGGGTCCCTCCTACGAGCAGTACTTC. Amino acid sequence: CASRASGGPSYEQYF.

The V and J genes are TRBV7-2 and TRBJ1-2; D gene unclear. Germline V gives CDR1 SGHTA, CDR2 FQGNSA. The CDR3 runs to 14 residues. Trimming left V 1 base short and J 4 bases short, with 10 bases between. CDR3 DNA: TGTGCCAGCAGCTTAGTTGACATCGGCTATGGCTACACCTTC. Encoded protein: CASSLVDIGYGYTF.

Points on this clone: Other DNA sequences in this sample translate to the same CDR3. This chain links TRBV5-1 with TRBJ2-4; TRBD1 matches at 9 bases. Germline loops: CDR1 SGHRS, CDR2 YFSETQ. The CDR3 totals 15 residues. Trimming cost V 4 bases and J 6 bases; bases outside gene matches: 8. The CDR3 is CASSLGPGQGNIQYF. The CDR3 nucleotides read TGCGCCAGCAGCCTTGGGCCGGGACAGGGAAACATTCAGTACTTC.

The rearrangement uses TRBV11-2 and TRBJ2-1; D is possibly TRBD2 (5 bases). V was pared by 1 base and J by 12 bases, with 10 bases between. The CDR3 has 12 residues. Germline values: CDR1 SGHAT, CDR2 FQNNGV. The CDR3 region has the DNA TGTGCCAGCAGCTTAGGAGGGATTTGGCAGTTCTTC. It translates to CASSLGGIWQFF.

The V call is TRBV6-2 or TRBV6-3, the J call TRBJ2-3, with 11 nucleotides matching TRBD2. This CDR3 is built from 17 residues. V was pared by 5 bases and J by 5 bases, with 12 bases of the junction left unmatched. Germline CDR1 is MNHEY and CDR2 is SVGEGT. The CDR3: CASSLASGGPILDTQYF. For the CDR3, the DNA is TGTGCCAGCAGTCTGGCTAGCGGGGGGCCAATATTAGATACGCAGTATTTT.